The 28 T cell receptor beta chains given below trace back to one sample, sequenced in a study of cytomegalovirus exposure and HLA in healthy donors. It was with 60 Vbeta and 13 Jbeta primers that the PCR ran. Clones were sequenced by immunoSEQ multiplex PCR, and TCRdb holds only the in-frame ones, with some missing. The sample has some 170,000 clones; 75% to 80% are singletons. Sequences were obtained from PBMCs. These receptors all stem from a man between 40 and 49 years old in good health and CMV-seropositive.

In its sample, this clone was seen once. J is TRBJ2-7 and V is TRBV10-3, with 11 bases identical to TRBD2. Germline V lookup: CDR1 ENHRY, CDR2 SYGVKD. This CDR3 has 18 amino acids. V was pared by 6 bases and J by 1 base, with 14 bases of the junction left unmatched. CDR3 DNA: TGTGCCATCAGGAGGGCAGAAACCGGGACTAGCGGTTCCTACGAGCAGTACTTC. Residues: CAIRRAETGTSGSYEQYF.

CDR3 region: CASWGGGILETQYF. Here the CDR3 DNA reads TGTGCCAGCTGGGGGGGAGGGATCCTAGAGACCCAGTACTTC. The chain links TRBV2 to TRBJ2-5, with TRBD2 identical over 7 bases. In germline, CDR1 is SNHLY, CDR2 FYNNEI. The CDR3 runs 14 residues. The V gene end was trimmed by 8 bases and the J gene end by 4 bases; junction bases not matched to a gene: 10.

The rearrangement joins TRBV27 to TRBJ2-3, with 9 bases aligning to TRBD1. This CDR3 spans 16 amino acids. V lost 4 bases to trimming and J lost 6 bases; unmatched junction nucleotides: 11. Germline V lookup: CDR1 MNHEY, CDR2 SMNVEV (reference sequence). The DNA for the CDR3 is TGTGCCAGCAGTTCATTGACAGGGGGATGGGGGGATACGCAGTATTTT. As protein: CASSSLTGGWGDTQYF.

CDR3 region: CASLRSSGANVLTF. The DNA of the CDR3 is TGTGCCAGCCTTCGGAGCTCTGGGGCCAACGTCCTGACTTTC. This sequence joins TRBV28 and TRBJ2-6; no firm D call. The CDR3 covers 14 residues. Germline CDR1 reads MDHEN; CDR2 reads SYDVKM. V was cut by 8 bases and J by 0 bases, with 8 bases left in between.

The chain joins TRBV9 to TRBJ2-7; 8 bases fit TRBD2. Germline CDR1 SGDLS, CDR2 YYNGEE. CDR3 size: 16 residues. The junction had 11 bases not matched to a gene; V was cut back by 4 bases and J by 2 bases. CDR3 sequence reads: CASSPRSSGTTYEQYF. CDR3 nucleotide sequence: TGTGCCAGCAGCCCCCGAAGTAGCGGGACCACCTACGAGCAGTACTTC. The full variable domain, its missing parts supplied by reference TRBV9 and TRBJ2-7, is DSGVTQTPKHLITATGQRVTLRCSPRSGDLSVYWYQQSLDQGLQFLIQYYNGEERAKGNILERFSAQQFPDLHSELNLSSLELGDSALYFCASSPRSSGTTYEQYFGPGTRLTVT.

This CDR3 reads CASGSEAGEGHF. The CDR3 region has the DNA TGTGCTAGTGGTTCGGAGGCCGGCGAAGGGCATTTT. The J gene is TRBJ1-5, the V gene TRBV12-5; D is uncertain. The germline CDR1 and CDR2 sequences are LGHNT and FRNRAP. The V end was cut by 4 bases, the J end by 15 bases, with 16 bases between. CDR3 size: 12 residues. The variable domain in full, completed from reference TRBV12-5 and TRBJ1-5, reads DARVTQTPRHKVTEMGQEVTMRCQPILGHNTVFWYRQTMMQGLELLAYFRNRAPLDDSGMPKDRFSAEMPDATLATLKIQPSEPRDSAVYFCASGSEAGEGHFGDGTRLSIL.

The chain uses TRBV9 and TRBJ2-5; the D gene is possibly TRBD2 (5 bases). Germline V lookup: CDR1 SGDLS, CDR2 YYNGEE. The CDR3 totals 16 residues. V gave up 0 bases and J gave up 6 bases, with 18 bases separating them. The CDR3 protein is CASSVEASVDGKTQYF. CDR3 DNA sequence: TGTGCCAGCAGCGTAGAGGCGTCGGTCGACGGGAAGACCCAGTACTTC.

The genes are TRBV5-6 and TRBJ2-7; 7 bases map to TRBD1. The CDR3 contains 15 residues. The junction had 10 bases not matched to a gene; V was cut back by 0 bases and J by 7 bases. The V gene's germline CDR1 is SGHDT and CDR2 YYEEEE. Here the CDR3 reads CASSLGLKGAREQYF. The DNA for the CDR3 is TGTGCCAGCAGCTTGGGGCTAAAGGGGGCTAGGGAGCAGTACTTC.

The CDR3 DNA reads as TGTGCCAGCAGTGACAGGGGAAGCTCCTACAATGAGCAGTTCTTC. Its translation: CASSDRGSSYNEQFF. The chain carries TRBV11-2 and TRBJ2-1, with 8 bases identical to TRBD1. Trimming removed 6 bases from V and 0 bases from J; junction bases left unmatched: 4. Germline-derived CDR1 and CDR2 are SGHAT and FQNNGV. The CDR3 spans 15 residues.

The chain employs TRBV10-3 and TRBJ2-7; 12 bases match TRBD2. The V segment lost 11 bases and the J segment 3 bases; nucleotides outside the gene matches: 5. The V gene's germline CDR1 is ENHRY and CDR2 SYGVKD. This CDR3 is built from 13 residues. CDR3 amino acids: CASGLAGHYEQYF. CDR3 coding DNA: TGTGCCTCTGGACTAGCGGGACACTACGAGCAGTACTTC.

As concerns this clone: The junction does not match germline at one end; this may be a read error. This rearrangement joins TRBV5-1 to TRBJ2-3, with 10 bases lining up with TRBD1. The CDR3 has 15 residues. Per the germline V gene, CDR1 is SGHRS and CDR2 is YFSETQ. The CDR3 spells CASSLTGTGADTQYF. As DNA, the CDR3 is TGTGCCAGCAGCTTAACCGGGACAGGGGCAGATACGCAGTATTTT.

The rearrangement joins TRBV5-1 to TRBJ2-1, with 10 bases lining up with TRBD2. This CDR3 has 15 amino acids. V lost 5 bases and J lost 8; bases outside the gene matches: 10. The germline gives CDR1 SGHRS, CDR2 YFSETQ. CDR3 DNA sequence: TGCGCCAGCAGTCTGACTAGCGGGCGTATCTATGAGCAGTTCTTC. This sequence encodes CASSLTSGRIYEQFF.

This rearrangement joins TRBV11-2 to TRBJ2-2; maybe TRBD2 (5 bases). Deletions cut 2 bases from V and 2 bases from J, with 9 bases between. In germline, CDR1 is SGHAT, CDR2 FQNNGV. CDR3 size: 15 residues. Here the CDR3 DNA reads TGTGCCAGCAGCTTAATACGGGATAACACCGGGGAGCTGTTTTTT. Protein: CASSLIRDNTGELFF. The whole variable domain, remainder taken from reference TRBV11-2 and TRBJ2-2, is EAGVAQSPRYKIIEKRQSVAFWCNPISGHATLYWYQQILGQGPKLLIQFQNNGVVDDSQLPKDRFSAERLKGVDSTLKIQPAKLEDSAVYLCASSLIRDNTGELFFGEGSRLTVL.

The genes are TRBV18 and TRBJ1-1; 7 bases are a match to TRBD1. V dropped 0 bases and J dropped 9; count of bases not matched to a gene: 7. The CDR3 runs to 14 residues. Germline V gives CDR1 KGHSH, CDR2 LQKENI. The CDR3 DNA sequence: TGTGCCAGCTCACCACCCGTAGGACAGGAAAAAGCTTTCTTT. This sequence encodes CASSPPVGQEKAFF.

The CDR3 spells CASSPGGSTDTQYF. CDR3 DNA sequence: TGTGCCAGCAGCCCTGGCGGGAGCACAGATACGCAGTATTTT. The chain recombines TRBV9 with TRBJ2-3; D perhaps matches TRBD2 (5 bases). CDR1 and CDR2 (germline): SGDLS, YYNGEE. The CDR3 sequence is 14 residues long. V was trimmed by 4 bases and J by 0 bases, leaving 9 bases between them.

The chain links TRBV5-4 to TRBJ1-6; 7 bases align to TRBD1. Germline CDR1 SGHNT, CDR2 YYREEE (reference sequence). Trimming at V came to 5 bases and at J to 5 bases, leaving 4 bases not matched to a gene. This CDR3 region has 14 residues. The CDR3 protein is CASRSGTDNSPLHF. The DNA for the CDR3 is TGTGCCAGCAGATCGGGGACAGATAATTCACCCCTCCACTTT.

V is TRBV28 and J is TRBJ2-1; possible D gene TRBD2, 6 bases. In germline, CDR1 is MDHEN, CDR2 SYDVKM. V was cut by 7 bases and J by 9 bases, with 10 bases left in between. The CDR3 has 11 residues. CDR3 nucleotides: TGTGCCAGCACCTCTAGCGTTGAGCAGTTCTTC. Its translation is CASTSSVEQFF.

CDR3 nucleotides: TGTGCCAGCAGGGGAGGGGTCGAGCAGTACTTC. Translation gives CASRGGVEQYF. The V gene is TRBV2, the J gene TRBJ2-7, with 7 bases identical to TRBD2. The V segment lost 6 bases and the J segment 6 bases; nucleotides outside the gene matches: 2. The CDR3 consists of 11 residues. Looked up from germline, CDR1 is SNHLY and CDR2 is FYNNEI.

In its sample, this clone was seen a few times. The rearrangement uses TRBV19 and TRBJ2-2, with TRBD1 matching 9 bases. The CDR3 is 16 amino acids. V lost 4 bases to trimming and J lost 6 bases; unmatched junction nucleotides: 9. CDR1 is LNHDA and CDR2 is SQIVND in the germline V gene (reference sequence). CDR3 DNA: TGTGCCAGTAGTAAAAACAGGGGGCGCGTGTCCGGGGAGCTGTTTTTT. Protein product: CASSKNRGRVSGELFF.

This chain uses TRBV6-6 with TRBJ2-7; no firm D call. V gave up 6 bases and J gave up 4 bases, with 7 bases separating them. Germline V gene lookup returns CDR1 MNHNY and CDR2 SVGAGI (reference sequence). CDR3 length: 11 amino acids. The CDR3 DNA reads TGTGCCAGCAGGTACCAATACGAGCAGTACTTC. Its translation is CASRYQYEQYF.

The CDR3 sequence is CASSRPGSSEAFF. The CDR3 bases are TGTGCCAGCAGCCGCCCTGGGAGTTCTGAAGCTTTCTTT. The chain joins TRBV28 to TRBJ1-1, with D hard to call. Germline V gene data show CDR1 as MDHEN and CDR2 as SYDVKM. Trimming left V 6 bases short and J 6 bases short, with 14 bases between. The CDR3 extends over 13 amino acids.

This chain links TRBV5-1 with TRBJ2-2; D not resolved. Trimming pared 0 bases from V and 4 bases from J, leaving 7 bases between. The CDR3 sequence is 14 residues long. Germline V gene lookup returns CDR1 SGHRS and CDR2 YFSETQ. CDR3 bases: TGCGCCAGCAGCTTGGGTCGGAGCACCGGGGAGCTGTTTTTT. Translating it yields CASSLGRSTGELFF. The entire variable domain, with the rest obtained from reference TRBV5-1 and TRBJ2-2, is as follows: KAGVTQTPRYLIKTRGQQVTLSCSPISGHRSVSWYQQTPGQGLQFLFEYFSETQRNKGNFPGRFSGRQFSNSRSEMNVSTLELGDSALYLCASSLGRSTGELFFGEGSRLTVL.

V gene TRBV7-3 combines with J gene TRBJ1-4, with 7 bases identical to TRBD1. There are 14 residues in the CDR3. V lost 4 bases to trimming and J lost 2 bases; unmatched junction nucleotides: 1. The germline CDR1 and CDR2 sequences are SGHTA and FQGTGA. The CDR3 here is CASSSQGTNEKLFF. DNA of the CDR3: TGTGCCAGCAGCTCACAGGGGACTAATGAAAAACTGTTTTTT. The full variable domain, its missing parts supplied by reference TRBV7-3 and TRBJ1-4, is GAGVSQTPSNKVTEKGKYVELRCDPISGHTALYWYRQSLGQGPEFLIYFQGTGAADDSGLPNDRFFAVRPEGSVSTLKIQRTERGDSAVYLCASSSQGTNEKLFFGSGTQLSVL.

The rearrangement links TRBV14 to TRBJ2-1; 9 positions agree with TRBD1. Per germline, CDR1 SGHDN and CDR2 FVKESK. The V and J ends lost 8 bases and 8 bases, in that order; junction bases with no gene match: 13. This CDR3 is built from 15 residues. The CDR3 DNA is TGTGCCAGCGGGGACAGGGAAGCGAATTGGGATGAGCAGTTCTTC. Translated, it gives CASGDREANWDEQFF.

The chain combines TRBV2 with TRBJ2-1; 8 nucleotides line up with TRBD2. Germline V gene lookup returns CDR1 SNHLY and CDR2 FYNNEI. The CDR3 sequence is 14 residues long. Unmatched junction bases numbered 4, after V lost 6 bases and J lost 3 bases. The CDR3 loop reads CASRAAGGYNEQFF. CDR3 nucleotide sequence: TGTGCCAGCAGGGCCGCGGGAGGCTACAATGAGCAGTTCTTC.

This sequence joins TRBV18 and TRBJ1-1; TRBD1 is a possible D gene (5 bases). This CDR3 has 14 residues. The V end lost 2 bases, the J end lost 6 bases, and 13 bases lay between the germline ends. Germline V CDR1 and CDR2: KGHSH, LQKENI. CDR3 in DNA: TGTGCCAGCTCACCAGAGCGACAGCTACCTGAAGCTTTCTTT. Amino acids: CASSPERQLPEAFF.

Written as DNA, the CDR3 is TGTGCCAGCAGCGTAGGTCCTCCAGGGGGACCATCCGAGCAGTACTTC. It translates to CASSVGPPGGPSEQYF. V usage is TRBV9 and J usage is TRBJ2-7, with TRBD1 matching 7 bases. Germline V gene data show CDR1 as SGDLS and CDR2 as YYNGEE. V shed 0 bases, J shed 6 bases, and the junction held 12 bases outside the gene matches. The CDR3 extends over 16 amino acids. The variable domain in full, with the rest retrieved from reference TRBV9 and TRBJ2-7, is DSGVTQTPKHLITATGQRVTLRCSPRSGDLSVYWYQQSLDQGLQFLIQYYNGEERAKGNILERFSAQQFPDLHSELNLSSLELGDSALYFCASSVGPPGGPSEQYFGPGTRLTVT.

This sequence joins TRBV19 and TRBJ2-2; 8 bases agree with TRBD1. This CDR3 comprises 14 residues. Germline values: CDR1 LNHDA, CDR2 SQIVND (reference sequence). The ends lost 7 bases at V and 8 bases at J; junction bases unmatched: 9. CDR3 region: CASNPGQVVGELFF. The DNA for the CDR3 is TGTGCCAGTAATCCGGGACAGGTGGTAGGGGAGCTGTTTTTT. The full variable domain, completed using reference TRBV19 and TRBJ2-2, is DGGITQSPKYLFRKEGQNVTLSCEQNLNHDAMYWYRQDPGQGLRLIYYSQIVNDFQKGDIAEGYSVSREKKESFPLTVTSAQKNPTAFYLCASNPGQVVGELFFGEGSRLTVL.